Each of the 4 T cell receptor beta chains below was sequenced from the same sample in a study of cytomegalovirus exposure and HLA in healthy donors. The PCR ran on 60 Vbeta and 13 Jbeta primers. Using immunoSEQ multiplex PCR, the repertoire was profiled, and TCRdb retains in-frame clones only, with some absent. Of about 100,000 clones listed, approximately 70% were seen once; the top ten hold about a tenth. Sequenced material: PBMCs. The receptors derive from a man aged 40-55 years in good health and CMV-seropositive.

This chain uses TRBV5-1 with TRBJ2-3, with TRBD2 identical over 11 bases. Germline CDR1 SGHRS, CDR2 YFSETQ. The trim removed 4 bases at V and 0 bases at J, leaving 4 bases unmatched. The CDR3 spans 16 residues. The CDR3 DNA is TGCGCCAGCAGCCCCTGGACTAGCGGGAGCACAGATACGCAGTATTTT. Its protein is CASSPWTSGSTDTQYF.

A few counts support this clone. The CDR3: CASSFSSAEQFF. The CDR3 nucleotides are TGTGCCAGCAGCTTCTCTAGCGCTGAGCAGTTCTTC. This chain connects TRBV5-8 to TRBJ2-1; perhaps TRBD2 as D (6 bases). The V and J ends lost 2 bases and 9 bases respectively, with 9 bases between them. Germline V gene sequence: CDR1 SGHTS, CDR2 YDEGEE. CDR3 length: 12 amino acids. The full variable domain, with the rest looked up from reference TRBV5-8 and TRBJ2-1, is EAGVTQSPTHLIKTRGQQATLRCSPISGHTSVYWYQQALGLGLQFLLWYDEGEERNRGNFPPRFSGRQFPNYSSELNVNALELEDSALYLCASSFSSAEQFFGPGTRLTVL.

The chain joins TRBV5-4 to TRBJ2-2; TRBD2 matches 11 bases. CDR3 length: 16 residues. V lost 2 bases to trimming and J lost 1 base; unmatched junction nucleotides: 1. Germline V lookup: CDR1 SGHNT, CDR2 YYREEE (reference sequence). This CDR3 reads CASSFGTSGNTGELFF. CDR3 coding DNA: TGTGCCAGCAGCTTCGGGACTAGCGGGAACACCGGGGAGCTGTTTTTT.

The CDR3 DNA reads as TGTGCCAGCAGTTACTCGATAGGGGGCGGCACCGGGGAGCTGTTTTTT. Amino acid sequence: CASSYSIGGGTGELFF. The genes are TRBV6-5 and TRBJ2-2; 7 bases line up with TRBD1. This CDR3 has 16 residues. Germline lookup yields CDR1 MNHEY and CDR2 SVGAGI. The V and J ends lost 0 bases and 4 bases, in that order; junction bases with no gene match: 5.